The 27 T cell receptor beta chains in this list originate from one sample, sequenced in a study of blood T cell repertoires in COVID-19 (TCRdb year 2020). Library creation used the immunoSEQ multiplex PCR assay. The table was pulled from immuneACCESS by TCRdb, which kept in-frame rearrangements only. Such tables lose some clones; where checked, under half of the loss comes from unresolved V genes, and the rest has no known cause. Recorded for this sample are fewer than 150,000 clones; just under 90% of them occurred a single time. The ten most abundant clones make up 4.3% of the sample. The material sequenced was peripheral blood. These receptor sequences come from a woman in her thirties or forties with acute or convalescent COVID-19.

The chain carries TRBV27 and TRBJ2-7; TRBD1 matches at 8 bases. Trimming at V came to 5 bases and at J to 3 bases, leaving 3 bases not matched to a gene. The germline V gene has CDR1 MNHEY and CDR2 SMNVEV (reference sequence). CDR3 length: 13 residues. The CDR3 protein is CASSITGGYEQYF. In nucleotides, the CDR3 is TGTGCCAGCAGTATAACAGGGGGCTACGAGCAGTACTTC.

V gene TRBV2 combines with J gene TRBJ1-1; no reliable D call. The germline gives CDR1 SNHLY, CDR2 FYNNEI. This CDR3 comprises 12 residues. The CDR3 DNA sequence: TGTGGCCAATGGTTAGCGAACACTGAAGCTTTCTTT. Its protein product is CGQWLANTEAFF. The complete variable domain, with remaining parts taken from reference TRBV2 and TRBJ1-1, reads EPEVTQTPSHQVTQMGQEVILRCVPISNHLYFYWYRQILGQKVEFLVSFYNNEISEKSEIFDDQFSVERPDGSNFTLKIRSTKLEDSAMYFCGQWLANTEAFFGQGTRLTVV.

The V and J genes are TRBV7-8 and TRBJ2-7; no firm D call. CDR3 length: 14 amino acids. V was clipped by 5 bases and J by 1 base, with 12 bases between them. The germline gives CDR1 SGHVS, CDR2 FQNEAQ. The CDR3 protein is CASSTRWRSYEQYF. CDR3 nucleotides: TGTGCCAGCAGCACGAGGTGGCGGTCCTACGAGCAGTACTTC.

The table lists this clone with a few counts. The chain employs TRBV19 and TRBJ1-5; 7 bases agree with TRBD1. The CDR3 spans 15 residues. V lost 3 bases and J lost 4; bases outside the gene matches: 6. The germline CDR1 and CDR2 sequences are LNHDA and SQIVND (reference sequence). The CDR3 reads CASSMVGQANQPQHF. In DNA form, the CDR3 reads TGTGCCAGTAGTATGGTTGGACAGGCTAATCAGCCCCAGCATTTT.

CDR3 amino acids: CASSLTSGQGNSPLHF. CDR3 nucleotides: TGTGCCAGCAGCTTAACCTCCGGACAGGGGAATTCACCCCTCCACTTT. This rearrangement joins TRBV7-2 to TRBJ1-6; the match to TRBD1 covers 9 bases. Germline V lookup: CDR1 SGHTA, CDR2 FQGNSA. V lost 2 bases and J lost 7; bases outside the gene matches: 6. The CDR3 runs 16 residues.

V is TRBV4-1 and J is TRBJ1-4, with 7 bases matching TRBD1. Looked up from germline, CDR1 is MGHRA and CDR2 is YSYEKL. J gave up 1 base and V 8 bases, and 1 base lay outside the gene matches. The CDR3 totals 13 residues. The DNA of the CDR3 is TGCGCCAGCCAGGGGGGAACTAATGAAAAACTGTTTTTT. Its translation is CASQGGTNEKLFF.

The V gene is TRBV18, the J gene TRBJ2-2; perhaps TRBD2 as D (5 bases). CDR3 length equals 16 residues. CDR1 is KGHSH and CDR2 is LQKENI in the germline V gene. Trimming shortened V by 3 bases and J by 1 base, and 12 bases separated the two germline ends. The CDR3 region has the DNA TGTGCCAGCTCACCTAACACCGCGGGGAACACCGGGGAGCTGTTTTTT. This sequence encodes CASSPNTAGNTGELFF.

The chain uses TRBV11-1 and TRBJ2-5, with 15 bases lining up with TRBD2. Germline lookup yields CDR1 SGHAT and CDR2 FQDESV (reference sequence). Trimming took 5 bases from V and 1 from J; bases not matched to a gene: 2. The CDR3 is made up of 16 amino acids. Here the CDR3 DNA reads TGTGCCAGCAGCACGGGACTAGCGGGGGGCCAAGAGACCCAGTACTTC. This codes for CASSTGLAGGQETQYF.

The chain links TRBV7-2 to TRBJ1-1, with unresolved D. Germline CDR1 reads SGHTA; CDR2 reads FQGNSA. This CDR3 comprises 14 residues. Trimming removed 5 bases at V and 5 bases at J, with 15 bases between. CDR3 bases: TGTGCCAGCAGCCCCGTTGCTTCGGGAACTGAAGCTTTCTTT. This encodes CASSPVASGTEAFF.

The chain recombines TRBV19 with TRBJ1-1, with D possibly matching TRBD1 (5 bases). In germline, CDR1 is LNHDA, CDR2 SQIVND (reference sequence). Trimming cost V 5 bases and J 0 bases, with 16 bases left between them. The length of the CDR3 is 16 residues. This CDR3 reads CASSPFGGELNTEAFF. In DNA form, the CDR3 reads TGTGCCAGTAGTCCGTTCGGGGGGGAACTGAACACTGAAGCTTTCTTT. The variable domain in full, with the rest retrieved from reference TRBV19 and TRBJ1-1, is DGGITQSPKYLFRKEGQNVTLSCEQNLNHDAMYWYRQDPGQGLRLIYYSQIVNDFQKGDIAEGYSVSREKKESFPLTVTSAQKNPTAFYLCASSPFGGELNTEAFFGQGTRLTVV.

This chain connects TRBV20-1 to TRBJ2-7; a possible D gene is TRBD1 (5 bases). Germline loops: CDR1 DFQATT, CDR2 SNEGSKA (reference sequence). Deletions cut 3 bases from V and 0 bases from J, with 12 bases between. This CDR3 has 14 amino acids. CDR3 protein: CSASLGPSSYEQYF. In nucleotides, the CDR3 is TGCAGTGCTAGTTTGGGGCCCAGCTCCTACGAGCAGTACTTC.

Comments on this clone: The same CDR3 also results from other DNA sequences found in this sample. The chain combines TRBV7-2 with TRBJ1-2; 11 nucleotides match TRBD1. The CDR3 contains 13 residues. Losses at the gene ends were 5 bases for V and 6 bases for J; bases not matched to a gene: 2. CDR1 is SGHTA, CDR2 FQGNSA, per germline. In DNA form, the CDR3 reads TGTGCCAGCAGCCCGGGACAGGGGGATGGCTACACCTTC. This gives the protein CASSPGQGDGYTF.

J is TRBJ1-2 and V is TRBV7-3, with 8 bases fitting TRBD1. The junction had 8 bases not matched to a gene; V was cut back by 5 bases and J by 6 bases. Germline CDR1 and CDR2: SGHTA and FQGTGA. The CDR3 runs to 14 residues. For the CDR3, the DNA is TGTGCCAGCAGCCCTCAACAGGGGGACGATGGCTACACCTTC. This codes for CASSPQQGDDGYTF.

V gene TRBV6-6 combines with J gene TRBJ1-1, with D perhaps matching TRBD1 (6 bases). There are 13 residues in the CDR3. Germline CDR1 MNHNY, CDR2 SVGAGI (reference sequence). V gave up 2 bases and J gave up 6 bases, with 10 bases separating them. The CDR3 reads CASSYPQGPEAFF. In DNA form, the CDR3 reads TGTGCCAGCAGTTACCCCCAGGGGCCTGAAGCTTTCTTT.

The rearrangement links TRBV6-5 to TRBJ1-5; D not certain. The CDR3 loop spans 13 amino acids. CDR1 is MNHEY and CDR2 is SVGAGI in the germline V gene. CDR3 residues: CASAVYSNQPQHF. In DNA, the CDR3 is TGTGCAAGTGCGGTCTATAGCAATCAGCCCCAGCATTTT.

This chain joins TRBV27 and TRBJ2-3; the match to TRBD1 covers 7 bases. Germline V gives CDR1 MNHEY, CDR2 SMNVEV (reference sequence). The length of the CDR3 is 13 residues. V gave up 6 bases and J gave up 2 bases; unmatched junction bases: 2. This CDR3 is CASRDRSTDTQYF. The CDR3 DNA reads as TGTGCCAGCAGGGACAGGTCCACAGATACGCAGTATTTT.

CDR3 region: CATGTGTNEKLFF. In DNA, the CDR3 is TGTGCCACCGGGACAGGGACTAATGAAAAACTGTTTTTT. The gene calls are TRBV19 and TRBJ1-4; TRBD1 aligns across 9 bases. Unmatched junction bases numbered 2, after V lost 10 bases and J lost 2 bases. CDR3 length equals 13 residues. Germline CDR1 and CDR2: LNHDA and SQIVND (reference sequence).

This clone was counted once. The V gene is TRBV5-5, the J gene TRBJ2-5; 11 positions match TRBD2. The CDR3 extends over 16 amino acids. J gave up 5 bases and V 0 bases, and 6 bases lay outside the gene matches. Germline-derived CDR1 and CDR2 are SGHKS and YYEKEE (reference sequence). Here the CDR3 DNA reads TGTGCCAGCAGCTTGGAGGTAGCGGGGGGGGTGGAGACCCAGTACTTC. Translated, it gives CASSLEVAGGVETQYF.

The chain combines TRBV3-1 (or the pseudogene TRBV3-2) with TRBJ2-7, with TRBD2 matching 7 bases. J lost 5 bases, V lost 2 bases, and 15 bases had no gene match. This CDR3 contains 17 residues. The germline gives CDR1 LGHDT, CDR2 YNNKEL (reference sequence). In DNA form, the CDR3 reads TGTGCCAGCAGCCAAACCGCGGGAGCCACCCCGGGCCACGAGCAGTACTTC. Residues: CASSQTAGATPGHEQYF.

The CDR3 DNA is TGTGCCAGCAGCCCTACCGGGACTCCCTCCTACGAGCAGTACTTC. It codes for CASSPTGTPSYEQYF. The chain links TRBV9 to TRBJ2-7, with D perhaps TRBD2 (6 bases). Between the trimmed V and J ends, which lost 4 bases and 0 bases, there was a span of 14 bases. This CDR3 comprises 15 residues. Germline V CDR1 and CDR2: SGDLS, YYNGEE. The entire variable domain, with the rest obtained from reference TRBV9 and TRBJ2-7, is as follows: DSGVTQTPKHLITATGQRVTLRCSPRSGDLSVYWYQQSLDQGLQFLIQYYNGEERAKGNILERFSAQQFPDLHSELNLSSLELGDSALYFCASSPTGTPSYEQYFGPGTRLTVT.

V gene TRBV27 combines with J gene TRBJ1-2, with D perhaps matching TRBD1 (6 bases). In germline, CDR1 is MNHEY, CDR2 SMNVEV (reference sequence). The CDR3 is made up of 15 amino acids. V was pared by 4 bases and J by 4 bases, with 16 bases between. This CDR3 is CASSSTGGAGYGYTF. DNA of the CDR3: TGTGCCAGCAGTTCTACGGGGGGCGCTGGCTATGGCTACACCTTC.

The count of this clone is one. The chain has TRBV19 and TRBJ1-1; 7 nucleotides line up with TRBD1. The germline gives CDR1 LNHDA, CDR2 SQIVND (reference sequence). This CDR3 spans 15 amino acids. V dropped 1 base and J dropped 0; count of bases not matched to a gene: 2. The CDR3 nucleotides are TGTGCCAGTAGTATAGGGACAGGATTGAACACTGAAGCTTTCTTT. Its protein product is CASSIGTGLNTEAFF.

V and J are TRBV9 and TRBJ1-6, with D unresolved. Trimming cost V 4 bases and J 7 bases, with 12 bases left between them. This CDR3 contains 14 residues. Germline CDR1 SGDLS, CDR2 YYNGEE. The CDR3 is CASSLEGYNSPLHF. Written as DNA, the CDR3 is TGTGCCAGCAGCCTCGAGGGTTACAATTCACCCCTCCACTTT. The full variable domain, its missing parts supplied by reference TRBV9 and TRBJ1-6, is DSGVTQTPKHLITATGQRVTLRCSPRSGDLSVYWYQQSLDQGLQFLIQYYNGEERAKGNILERFSAQQFPDLHSELNLSSLELGDSALYFCASSLEGYNSPLHFGNGTRLTVT.

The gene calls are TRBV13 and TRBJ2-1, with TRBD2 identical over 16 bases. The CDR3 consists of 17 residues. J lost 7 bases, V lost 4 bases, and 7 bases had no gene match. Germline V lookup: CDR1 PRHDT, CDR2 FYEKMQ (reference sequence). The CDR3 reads CASSSRGTSGRVNEQFF. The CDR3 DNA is TGTGCCAGCAGCTCGCGGGGGACTAGCGGGAGGGTTAATGAGCAGTTCTTC.

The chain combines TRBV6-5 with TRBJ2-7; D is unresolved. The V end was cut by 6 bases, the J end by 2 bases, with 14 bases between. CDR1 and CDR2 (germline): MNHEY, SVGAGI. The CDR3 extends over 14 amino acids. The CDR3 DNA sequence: TGTGCCAGCAGCCGTACACAGCTCCCCTACGAGCAGTACTTC. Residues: CASSRTQLPYEQYF.

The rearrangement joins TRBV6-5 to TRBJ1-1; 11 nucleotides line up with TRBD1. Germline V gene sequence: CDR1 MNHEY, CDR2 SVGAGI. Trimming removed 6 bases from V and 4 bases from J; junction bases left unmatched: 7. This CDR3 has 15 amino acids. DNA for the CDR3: TGTGCCAGCAGAGGACAGGGGGCGCGGGCCACTGAAGCTTTCTTT. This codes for CASRGQGARATEAFF.

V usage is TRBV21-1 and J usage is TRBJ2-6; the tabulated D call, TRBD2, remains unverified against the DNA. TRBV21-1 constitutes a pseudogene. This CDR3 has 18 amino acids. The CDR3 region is CASKGRGHANSGANVLTF. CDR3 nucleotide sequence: TGTGCCAGCAAAGGGAGGGGACACGCCAACTCTGGGGCCAACGTCCTGACTTTC.